These T cell receptor beta chains were read from a single sample in a study of radiation and T cells in renal cell carcinoma. Libraries were prepared by immunoSEQ multiplex PCR; TCRdb keeps only in-frame clonotypes and omits some of them. The sample has 9,000 or so clones; approximately 64% are singletons. Sequenced here: tumor tissue, sampled from a patient whose treatment was nephrectomy without radiotherapy. These receptors were obtained from a man in his sixties with renal cell carcinoma. CDR3s include the opening cysteine and the closing phenylalanine or tryptophan. D genes are given only for firm matches. Expanded clones are given a class, and other clones once, few, many or no size at all.

V: TRBV5-4
J: TRBJ2-1
D: TRBD2
size: -
DNA: TGTGCCAGCAGCTTCGGGGGGAACATAAACAATGAGCAGTTCTTC
CDR3: CASSFGGNINNEQFF

V: TRBV5-1
J: TRBJ2-1
D: TRBD2
size: medium-sized
DNA: TGCGCCAGCAGCTTGATACTAGCGGGCCATGAGCAGTTCTTC
CDR3: CASSLILAGHEQFF

V: TRBV6-5
J: TRBJ2-3
D: -
size: -
DNA: TGTGCCAGCAGTTACACCGTTCTTTCAGATACGCAGTATTTT
CDR3: CASSYTVLSDTQYF

V: TRBV27
J: TRBJ2-1
D: TRBD2
size: -
DNA: TGTGCCAGCAGTTTATCGGGCGGGAGAAATCGCAATGAGCAGTTCTTC
CDR3: CASSLSGGRNRNEQFF

V: TRBV7-3
J: TRBJ1-1
D: -
size: -
DNA: TGTGCCAGCAGCTTATGGGGGGACACTGAAGCTTTCTTT
CDR3: CASSLWGDTEAFF

V: TRBV7-3
J: TRBJ2-3
D: TRBD2
size: -
DNA: TGTGCCAGCAGCTTAACCGGGGGGGCCTCAGATACGCAGTATTTT
CDR3: CASSLTGGASDTQYF

V: TRBV5-1
J: TRBJ2-3
D: TRBD2
size: -
DNA: TGCGCCAGCACTACTAGCGGGAGCACAGATACGCAGTATTTT
CDR3: CASTTSGSTDTQYF

V: TRBV28
J: TRBJ1-5
D: TRBD1
size: -
DNA: TGTGCCAGCGGGGACAGTAGCAATCAGCCCCAGCATTTT
CDR3: CASGDSSNQPQHF

V: TRBV7-2
J: TRBJ2-7
D: -
size: -
DNA: TGTGCCAGCAGCCGCACGGACACAAACTACGAGCAGTACTTC
CDR3: CASSRTDTNYEQYF

V: TRBV28
J: TRBJ2-5
D: TRBD1
size: -
DNA: TGTGCCAGCAGTTCAGCAGGGGGAGTTGAGACCCAGTACTTC
CDR3: CASSSAGGVETQYF

V: TRBV5-5
J: TRBJ2-7
D: -
size: few
DNA: TGTGCCAGCAGCTCCGGGCAGACAGTGACCTACGAGCAGTACTTC
CDR3: CASSSGQTVTYEQYF

V: TRBV5-5
J: TRBJ2-5
D: TRBD1
size: -
DNA: TGTGCCAGCAGCTCGGGACAGGTTGGACTCCAAGAGACCCAGTACTTC
CDR3: CASSSGQVGLQETQYF

V: TRBV7-6
J: TRBJ2-1
D: TRBD1
size: -
DNA: TGTGCCAGCAGCTTAGTGGGGGTGGGACAGGCCTACAATGAGCAGTTCTTC
CDR3: CASSLVGVGQAYNEQFF

V: TRBV9
J: TRBJ2-7
D: -
size: -
DNA: TGTGCCAGCAGCGTAGCTTGGGACCGGGAGTCCGAGCAGTACTTC
CDR3: CASSVAWDRESEQYF

V: TRBV29-1
J: TRBJ1-1
D: -
size: few
DNA: TGCAGCGTTCGGATGAACACTGAAGCTTTCTTT
CDR3: CSVRMNTEAFF

V: TRBV2
J: TRBJ2-2
D: TRBD1
size: -
DNA: TGTGCCAGCAGTGAAGAGAGACAGGGACCGGCCGGGGAGCTGTTTTTT
CDR3: CASSEERQGPAGELFF

V: TRBV19
J: TRBJ1-5
D: -
size: -
DNA: TGTGCCAGTACCTCCGCCCCCATACAGGGCTATAGCAATCAGCCCCAGCATTTT
CDR3: CASTSAPIQGYSNQPQHF

V: TRBV5-6
J: TRBJ1-1
D: -
size: -
DNA: TGTGCCAGCAGCTTCTGGGGGATGAACACTGAAGCTTTCTTT
CDR3: CASSFWGMNTEAFF

V: TRBV28
J: TRBJ2-5
D: TRBD1
size: -
DNA: TGTGCCAGCAGTCAGGAAGGGGGCGAACAAGAGACCCAGTACTTC
CDR3: CASSQEGGEQETQYF

V: TRBV27
J: TRBJ2-2
D: TRBD1
size: -
DNA: TGTGCCAGCAGTACATATACCGCCCCAGGGGGCCCGAACACCGGGGAGCTGTTTTTT
CDR3: CASSTYTAPGGPNTGELFF

V: TRBV28
J: TRBJ1-1
D: TRBD1
size: -
DNA: TGTGCCAGCAGCTCGGGACAGGTGGCGGCTTTCTTT
CDR3: CASSSGQVAAFF

V: TRBV4-2
J: TRBJ2-3
D: TRBD1
size: few
DNA: TGTGCCAGCAGCTCCGGGACAGGGGAAGATACGCAGTATTTT
CDR3: CASSSGTGEDTQYF

V: TRBV5-4
J: TRBJ2-2
D: TRBD1
size: -
DNA: TGTGCCAGCAGCTTCCCCGTCGACAGGGCCTCGGAGCTGTTTTTT
CDR3: CASSFPVDRASELFF

V: TRBV6-5
J: TRBJ1-3
D: -
size: -
DNA: TGTGCCAGCAGTGCACAGGGTGGAGGAAACACCATATATTTT
CDR3: CASSAQGGGNTIYF

V: TRBV10-3
J: TRBJ2-2
D: TRBD1
size: -
DNA: TGTGCCATCAGTGGGGGGACAGGGACAACCGGGGAGCTGTTTTTT
CDR3: CAISGGTGTTGELFF

V: TRBV5-4
J: TRBJ2-7
D: TRBD1
size: -
DNA: TGTGCCAGCAGCCCGTCCCGGGACAGGGGGCAGGACTTC
CDR3: CASSPSRDRGQDF

V: TRBV11-2
J: TRBJ2-7
D: TRBD1
size: -
DNA: TGTGCCAGCAGCCCGGACAGGGGAGGCGAGCAGTACTTC
CDR3: CASSPDRGGEQYF

V: TRBV7-9
J: TRBJ2-1
D: -
size: -
DNA: TGTGCCAGCAGCATCGCCGGACCCAATGAGCAGTTCTTC
CDR3: CASSIAGPNEQFF

V: TRBV28
J: TRBJ1-5
D: -
size: -
DNA: TGTGCCAGCAGTTTATTTGCAGGGGGCAATCAGCCCCAGCATTTT
CDR3: CASSLFAGGNQPQHF

V: TRBV19
J: TRBJ1-1
D: -
size: -
DNA: TGTGCCAGTATGCGGCAGCAGAACACTGAAGCTTTCTTT
CDR3: CASMRQQNTEAFF

V: TRBV2
J: TRBJ2-7
D: -
size: -
DNA: TGTGCCAGCAGTGTTGGTCGGGGGCCCAGCTCCTACGAGCAGTACTTC
CDR3: CASSVGRGPSSYEQYF

V: TRBV5-5
J: TRBJ1-5
D: TRBD1
size: -
DNA: TGTGCCAGCAGCTGGGGACAGCACAATCAGCCCCAGCATTTT
CDR3: CASSWGQHNQPQHF

V: TRBV11-2
J: TRBJ2-3
D: TRBD1
size: -
DNA: TGTGCCAGCAGCTTAAGGACAGGGGCAGATACGCAGTATTTT
CDR3: CASSLRTGADTQYF

V: TRBV10-3
J: TRBJ1-2
D: -
size: -
DNA: TGTGCCATCAGTGACACCTCTAACTATGGCTACACCTTC
CDR3: CAISDTSNYGYTF

V: TRBV20-1
J: TRBJ2-1
D: -
size: -
DNA: TGCAGTGCTTTACTCTACAATGAGCAGTTCTTC
CDR3: CSALLYNEQFF

V: TRBV5-1
J: TRBJ2-1
D: TRBD1
size: -
DNA: TGCGCCAGCAGCTATGGACAGGTGAGCTCCTACAATGAGCAGTTCTTC
CDR3: CASSYGQVSSYNEQFF

V: TRBV2
J: TRBJ1-5
D: TRBD1
size: -
DNA: TGTGCCAGCAGAGGACAGGTTAGCAATCAGCCCCAGCATTTT
CDR3: CASRGQVSNQPQHF

V: TRBV30
J: TRBJ2-7
D: -
size: once
DNA: TGTGCCTGGAGTGTTTCGAACAGACTAGGGCAGTACTTC
CDR3: CAWSVSNRLGQYF

V: TRBV7-9
J: TRBJ1-1
D: -
size: -
DNA: TGTGCCAGCAGCTTACCGCTCGGGATGAACACTGAAGCTTTCTTT
CDR3: CASSLPLGMNTEAFF

V: TRBV5-1
J: TRBJ2-3
D: -
size: -
DNA: TGCGCCAGCAGCTTGGGGACACCTGGGACAGATACGCAGTATTTT
CDR3: CASSLGTPGTDTQYF

V: TRBV7-2
J: TRBJ2-3
D: -
size: -
DNA: TGTGCCAGCAGCTTTAGCGATAGCGCAGATACGCAGTATTTT
CDR3: CASSFSDSADTQYF

V: TRBV19
J: TRBJ1-2
D: -
size: -
DNA: TGTGCCAGTAGTACGGGGGACACCCTCTATGGCTACACCTTC
CDR3: CASSTGDTLYGYTF

V: TRBV2
J: TRBJ2-7
D: TRBD1
size: -
DNA: TGTGCCAGCAGTGGGCAGGGGGCGGCCGAGCAGTACTTC
CDR3: CASSGQGAAEQYF

V: TRBV9
J: TRBJ2-1
D: -
size: -
DNA: TGTGCCAGCAGCGTCGGTGGTACCGGGAATGAGCAGTTCTTC
CDR3: CASSVGGTGNEQFF

V: TRBV28
J: TRBJ2-7
D: TRBD1
size: -
DNA: TGTGCCAGCACCTGGGGACAGGGAGGCCACGAGCAGTACTTC
CDR3: CASTWGQGGHEQYF

V: TRBV28
J: TRBJ1-1
D: TRBD1
size: -
DNA: TGTGCCAGCAGTTTGGCTAGACAGGGGCGCACTGAAGCTTTCTTT
CDR3: CASSLARQGRTEAFF

V: TRBV21-1
J: TRBJ2-7
D: -
size: few
DNA: TGTGCCAGCAGCAAAGGGGCACCTGCAGACGAGCAGTACTTC
CDR3: CASSKGAPADEQYF

V: TRBV10-1
J: TRBJ2-3
D: -
size: -
DNA: TGCGCCAGCGGGCGTAGCACAGATACGCAGTATTTT
CDR3: CASGRSTDTQYF

V: TRBV19
J: TRBJ1-5
D: -
size: -
DNA: TGTGCCAGTCAGGACCGCCGCCAGGCCCAGCATTTT
CDR3: CASQDRRQAQHF

V: TRBV7-9
J: TRBJ1-1
D: -
size: -
DNA: TGTGCCAGCAGTGGGGGAGAGGGAACTGAAGCTTTCTTT
CDR3: CASSGGEGTEAFF

V: TRBV27
J: TRBJ2-7
D: TRBD1
size: -
DNA: TGTGCCAGCCGACGTCCGGGACAGAGTCTTTACTTC
CDR3: CASRRPGQSLYF

V: TRBV5-1
J: TRBJ2-3
D: -
size: -
DNA: TGCGCCAGCAGAAGACAGGACCCCACAGATACGCAGTATTTT
CDR3: CASRRQDPTDTQYF

V: TRBV7-8
J: TRBJ2-2
D: -
size: few
DNA: TGTGCCAGCAGCTTAAGTAATAGGGTGACCGGGGAGCTGTTTTTT
CDR3: CASSLSNRVTGELFF

V: TRBV11-2
J: TRBJ2-7
D: -
size: -
DNA: TGTGCCAGCAGCTCCACAAGAGGGCTAAGCCACGAGCAGTACTTC
CDR3: CASSSTRGLSHEQYF

V: TRBV27
J: TRBJ1-2
D: -
size: large
DNA: TGTGCCAGCAGTTTAGGCAACAGAGGGGGCTACACCTTC
CDR3: CASSLGNRGGYTF

V: TRBV18
J: TRBJ2-5
D: -
size: -
DNA: TGTGCCAGCTCACCACGGGGTTCGACTGTTCAAGAGACCCAGTACTTC
CDR3: CASSPRGSTVQETQYF